In its sample, the clone carrying this T cell receptor (beta chain) was seen many times. Clinical symptoms, serum thyroxine, TRAb, thyroid ultrasound and orbital computed tomography determined diagnosis. Trimming took off 7 bases at V and 5 bases at J, with 20 bases between the two ends. The CDR3 is made up of 14 amino acids. Germline values: CDR1 SQVTM, CDR2 ANQGSEA. This entry belongs to a study of Graves' ophthalmopathy and Graves' hyperthyroidism. Amplification of the TCR beta CDR3 regions used RNA transcripts (as template). After a first-round RT-PCR with HTBI primers, a second-round multiplex PCR was run. MiXCR, applied by TCRdb to the multiplex PCR reads, yields one record per CDR3 protein. Of some 1.1 million distinct CDR3 sequences in the sample, about two fifths were seen once.

The sample consisted of peripheral blood or thyroid tissue (not recorded which). The chain joins TRBV29-1 to TRBJ1-2; no clear D gene. This receptor was taken from an adult man with Graves' hyperthyroidism. The DNA of the CDR3 is TGCAGCGGCCAAACCCGCGGACCCACATATGGCTACACCTTC. It encodes CSGQTRGPTYGYTF.